The 24 T cell receptor beta chains reported below all come from one sample, sequenced in a study of radiation and T cells in renal cell carcinoma. Data came from immunoSEQ multiplex PCR; TCRdb stores just in-frame clones and leaves some out. The sample includes approximately 140,000 clones, around four fifths of them seen just once. Documented time point: baseline pretreatment blood. Described treatment: 15 Gy SBRT to primary tumor, nephrectomy 4 weeks later. This specimen consisted of blood, obtained from a patient whose treatment included radiotherapy and nephrectomy. These receptors all come from a woman aged 45-60 years with renal cell carcinoma.

This clone was counted between two and nine times. V is TRBV30 and J is TRBJ2-2; D is uncertain. V gave up 0 bases and J gave up 7 bases, with 3 bases separating them. Germline loops: CDR1 GTSNPN, CDR2 SVGIG (reference sequence). The CDR3 is made up of 11 amino acids. The CDR3 sequence is CAWSVGGELFF. The CDR3 bases are TGTGCCTGGAGTGTCGGCGGGGAGCTGTTTTTT.

The genes are TRBV7-9 and TRBJ2-5; D ambiguous. Deletions cut 6 bases from V and 1 base from J, with 6 bases between. This CDR3 has 12 amino acids. In germline, CDR1 is SEHNR, CDR2 FQNEAQ (reference sequence). CDR3 in DNA: TGTGCCAGCAGAGACGTCCAAGAGACCCAGTACTTC. This encodes CASRDVQETQYF.

The rearrangement joins TRBV30 to TRBJ1-2, with D tentatively TRBD1 (6 bases). Germline V lookup: CDR1 GTSNPN, CDR2 SVGIG (reference sequence). The CDR3 spans 12 residues. The germline V and J ends were trimmed by 0 bases and 8 bases, with 10 bases remaining between them. The CDR3 sequence is CAWSVATGGYTF. In DNA form, the CDR3 reads TGTGCCTGGAGTGTTGCGACAGGCGGCTACACCTTC.

J is TRBJ2-5 and V is TRBV4-1; perhaps TRBD1 as D (7 bases). Germline-derived CDR1 and CDR2 are MGHRA and YSYEKL. CDR3 length: 17 residues. The V end was cut by 0 bases, the J end by 7 bases, with 21 bases between. The CDR3 DNA reads TGCGCCAGCAGCCAAGAAGGGGGCCGGGGGAGGCGGCCGACCCAGTACTTC. Translation gives CASSQEGGRGRRPTQYF.

The chain carries TRBV6-5 and TRBJ1-6, with TRBD1 as a possible D gene (6 bases). The V and J ends lost 6 bases and 8 bases respectively, with 11 bases between them. CDR1 and CDR2 from the germline V gene are MNHEY and SVGAGI. The CDR3 spans 13 residues. The CDR3, as DNA: TGTGCCAGCAGGGACAGCTTGGATTCACCCCTCCACTTT. Translation gives CASRDSLDSPLHF.

The V and J genes are TRBV10-2 and TRBJ1-6; D call uncertain. The CDR3 length is 13 residues. V gave up 2 bases and J gave up 7 bases, with 6 bases separating them. The germline V gene has CDR1 WSHSY and CDR2 SAAADI. The CDR3: CASSEQGNSPLHF. The CDR3 DNA follows: TGCGCCAGCAGTGAGCAAGGGAATTCACCCCTCCACTTT.

The V gene is TRBV7-2, the J gene TRBJ1-1, with a tentative D call TRBD1 (5 bases). Looked up from germline, CDR1 is SGHTA and CDR2 is FQGNSA. Trimming took off 5 bases at V and 1 base at J, with 17 bases between the two ends. The CDR3 sequence is 16 residues long. CDR3 DNA sequence: TGTGCCAGCAGCCGGACGCCGGGACGGACGAACACTGAAGCTTTCTTT. Translated: CASSRTPGRTNTEAFF.

The chain uses TRBV4-3 and TRBJ2-7, with 7 bases aligning to TRBD1. Unmatched junction bases numbered 11, after V lost 4 bases and J lost 5 bases. The CDR3 contains 15 residues. CDR1 is LGHNA, CDR2 YSLEER, per germline. CDR3 loop: CASSLDRARLDEQYF. The CDR3 nucleotides are TGCGCCAGCAGCCTCGACAGGGCGCGATTAGACGAGCAGTACTTC.

The V and J genes are TRBV15 and TRBJ2-5; D is ambiguous. V was shortened by 0 bases and J by 4 bases, with 6 bases between the two germline ends. Germline V gives CDR1 LNHNV, CDR2 YYDKDF (reference sequence). This CDR3 has 13 amino acids. Written as DNA, the CDR3 is TGTGCCACCAGCAGAGAATTCGGAGAGACCCAGTACTTC. Translating gives CATSREFGETQYF.

This clone was seen many times. The rearrangement uses TRBV6-1 and TRBJ1-1, with a possible D match to TRBD1 (5 bases). The ends were cut back, 7 bases at V and 2 bases at J, with 8 bases in the middle. CDR1 is MNHNS and CDR2 is SASEGT in the germline V gene. The CDR3 runs 12 residues. For the CDR3, the DNA is TGTGCCAGCAAGAGGGGCAACACTGAAGCTTTCTTT. It translates to CASKRGNTEAFF.

The J gene is TRBJ2-7, the V gene TRBV6-5, with 14 bases matching TRBD2. Trimming removed 0 bases from V and 5 bases from J; junction bases left unmatched: 3. CDR1 MNHEY and CDR2 SVGAGI come from the germline V gene. The CDR3 consists of 16 residues. Here the CDR3 reads CASSYSGLAGGHEQYF. The CDR3 nucleotides read TGTGCCAGCAGTTACTCAGGACTAGCGGGAGGCCACGAGCAGTACTTC.

This clone has only a few counts. The chain joins TRBV6-6 to TRBJ1-5; D not resolved. The CDR3 has 13 amino acids. V gave up 2 bases and J gave up 4 bases, with 6 bases separating them. CDR1 and CDR2 from the germline V gene are MNHNY and SVGAGI (reference sequence). The CDR3 region is CASSYRENQPQHF. In DNA form, the CDR3 reads TGTGCCAGCAGTTACAGGGAGAATCAGCCCCAGCATTTT.

CDR3 region: CASSQGSVSAGGGNEQFF. The CDR3 coding sequence is TGCGCCAGCAGCCAGGGATCGGTGTCAGCGGGAGGCGGGAATGAGCAGTTCTTC. This sequence joins TRBV4-3 and TRBJ2-1, with TRBD2 matching over 9 bases. Germline CDR1 reads LGHNA; CDR2 reads YSLEER. The CDR3 spans 18 residues. V lost 3 bases, J lost 7 bases, and 16 bases stayed unmatched.

In this sample, this clone turned up many times. The chain carries TRBV18 and TRBJ2-1; a possible D gene is TRBD1 (5 bases). The CDR3 has 14 amino acids. V dropped 2 bases and J dropped 4 bases, with 9 bases sitting between them. CDR1 is KGHSH, CDR2 LQKENI, per germline. The CDR3 DNA reads as TGTGCCAGCTCACCAACAGGATTTTACAATGAGCAGTTCTTC. Its translation: CASSPTGFYNEQFF.

The rearrangement links TRBV27 to TRBJ1-5; possible D gene TRBD1, 5 bases. This CDR3 has 12 residues. V lost 7 bases to trimming and J lost 4 bases, with 8 bases between them. From germline, CDR1 is MNHEY and CDR2 SMNVEV (reference sequence). In DNA form, the CDR3 reads TGTGCCAGCAACAACAGGAATCAGCCCCAGCATTTT. It codes for CASNNRNQPQHF.

The chain is built from TRBV7-2 and TRBJ2-7; TRBD1 matches 8 bases. The junction had 6 bases not matched to a gene; V was cut back by 5 bases and J by 6 bases. The CDR3 is 13 amino acids. The germline gives CDR1 SGHTA, CDR2 FQGNSA. The CDR3 here is CASSMDREGEQYF. In DNA, the CDR3 is TGTGCCAGCAGCATGGACAGGGAAGGCGAGCAGTACTTC.

The chain couples TRBV5-4 to TRBJ2-3, with D unresolved. CDR1 and CDR2 (germline): SGHNT, YYREEE (reference sequence). Trimming stripped 0 bases from V and 0 bases from J, with 11 bases between. The CDR3 contains 16 residues. For the CDR3, the DNA is TGTGCCAGCAGCTTGGTTGCTGGTTCTAGCACAGATACGCAGTATTTT. It codes for CASSLVAGSSTDTQYF.

This clone was observed a few times. This chain connects TRBV18 to TRBJ2-5; 7 nucleotides line up with TRBD2. The germline gives CDR1 KGHSH, CDR2 LQKENI. J gave up 3 bases and V 2 bases, and 6 bases lay outside the gene matches. This CDR3 has 15 residues. The DNA for the CDR3 is TGTGCCAGCTCACCAATGGCGGGAGCTAAAGAGACCCAGTACTTC. Translated, it gives CASSPMAGAKETQYF.

The chain is built from TRBV14 and TRBJ2-7; tentative D call: TRBD2 (6 bases). V lost 4 bases to trimming and J lost 1 base, with 17 bases between them. CDR3 length: 16 amino acids. Germline CDR1 is SGHDN and CDR2 is FVKESK. The chain's CDR3 is CASSLVGGDSSYEQYF. The CDR3 DNA is TGTGCCAGCAGCCTGGTGGGAGGCGATTCTTCCTACGAGCAGTACTTC. The full variable domain, completed using reference TRBV14 and TRBJ2-7, is EAGVTQFPSHSVIEKGQTVTLRCDPISGHDNLYWYRRVMGKEIKFLLHFVKESKQDESGMPNNRFLAERTGGTYSTLKVQPAELEDSGVYFCASSLVGGDSSYEQYFGPGTRLTVT.

The rearrangement uses TRBV14 and TRBJ1-2, with 10 positions matching TRBD1. Germline CDR1 is SGHDN and CDR2 is FVKESK. Trimming at V came to 3 bases and at J to 5 bases, leaving 6 bases not matched to a gene. This CDR3 has 15 residues. DNA of the CDR3: TGTGCCAGCAGCCACCGGACAGGGGGTTTGTATGGCTACACCTTC. Amino acid sequence: CASSHRTGGLYGYTF.

The CDR3 DNA is TGTGCCATTACGACAGGGGGCACAAACACCATATATTTT. Amino acids: CAITTGGTNTIYF. The chain joins TRBV15 to TRBJ1-3; 10 bases are shared with TRBD1. CDR1 is LNHNV, CDR2 YYDKDF, per germline (reference sequence). The trim removed 10 bases at V and 6 bases at J, leaving 6 bases unmatched. The CDR3 has 13 residues. Supplemented by reference TRBV15 and TRBJ1-3, the full variable domain reads DAMVIQNPRYQVTQFGKPVTLSCSQTLNHNVMYWYQQKSSQAPKLLFHYYDKDFNNEADTPDNFQSRRPNTSFCFLDIRSPGLGDTAMYLCAITTGGTNTIYFGEGSWLTVV.

The rearrangement uses TRBV7-9 and TRBJ1-5; TRBD1 might be the D (6 bases). The CDR3 has 18 residues. Trimming removed 3 bases at V and 0 bases at J, with 18 bases between. Germline CDR1 reads SEHNR; CDR2 reads FQNEAQ (reference sequence). The CDR3 protein is CASSLGQGVSYSNQPQHF. CDR3 nucleotides: TGTGCCAGCAGCTTGGGACAAGGGGTGTCCTATAGCAATCAGCCCCAGCATTTT.

The chain combines TRBV10-3 with TRBJ2-2, with D maybe TRBD1 (6 bases). CDR3 size: 17 residues. Germline V gene lookup returns CDR1 ENHRY and CDR2 SYGVKD. The V gene lost 0 bases and the J gene lost 0 bases, with 11 bases spanning the gap. The CDR3 is CAISESRGRANTGELFF. DNA of the CDR3: TGTGCCATCAGTGAGTCTAGGGGGAGAGCGAACACCGGGGAGCTGTTTTTT.

CDR3 amino acids: CAWWELNYGYTF. CDR3 DNA: TGTGCCTGGTGGGAGCTAAACTATGGCTACACCTTC. V is TRBV30 and J is TRBJ1-2; D is unresolved. Germline CDR1 reads GTSNPN; CDR2 reads SVGIG (reference sequence). V shed 5 bases and J shed 2 bases, with 9 bases lying between them. The CDR3 contains 12 residues.